The rows below give T cell receptor beta chains drawn from one sample of a study of T-cell reconstitution after alpha-beta-depleted transplantation in children. TCRdb ran MiXCR on the PCR reads and lists one entry per CDR3 protein. This table has about 340,000 distinct CDR3 sequences, approximately 10% appearing once. The sequences come from PBMCs from the stem cell graft donor, collected from the stem cell graft. The receptors derive from a human donor who donated a stem cell graft to a child with acute lymphoblastic leukemia. Each CDR3 is given with its conserved first and last residue. D genes are given only for firm matches. Some rows have no size entry. The others give once, few or many, or a class for an expanded clone.

V: TRBV12-3/TRBV12-4
length: 15
J: TRBJ2-1
D: TRBD1
size: few
DNA: TGTGCCAGCAGAAACCGGGACAGTAGACCCAATGAGCAGTTCTTC
CDR3: CASRNRDSRPNEQFF

V: TRBV18
length: 15
J: TRBJ2-5
D: NA
size: NA
DNA: TGTGCCAGCTCACCACAAGTCCGAAGAGAACAGACCCAGTACTTC
CDR3: CASSPQVRREQTQYF

V: TRBV21-1
length: 14
J: TRBJ2-1
D: NA
size: NA
DNA: TGTGCCAGCCCTGGGAATGGGTCCTACAATGAGCAGTTCTTC
CDR3: CASPGNGSYNEQFF

V: TRBV2
length: 12
J: TRBJ2-7
D: TRBD1
size: few
DNA: TGTGCCACCCGGACAGGTGGCGACGAGCAGTACTTC
CDR3: CATRTGGDEQYF

V: TRBV12-3/TRBV12-4
length: 13
J: TRBJ2-7
D: TRBD1
size: NA
DNA: TGTGCCAGCTGGACGACAGGGGCCTACGAGCAGTACTTC
CDR3: CASWTTGAYEQYF

V: TRBV2
length: 12
J: TRBJ2-2
D: NA
size: many
DNA: TGTGCCAGCAGTGATTACACCGGGGAGCTGTTTTTT
CDR3: CASSDYTGELFF

V: TRBV28
length: 10
J: TRBJ1-5
D: NA
size: few
DNA: TGTGCCAGCAGTTTAGAACGCCAGCATTTT
CDR3: CASSLERQHF

V: TRBV4-3
length: 14
J: TRBJ2-3
D: NA
size: many
DNA: TGCGCCAGCAGCCAAGATTCAGTTGGAAATACGCAGTATTTT
CDR3: CASSQDSVGNTQYF

V: TRBV4-1
length: 16
J: TRBJ2-1
D: TRBD2
size: few
DNA: TGCGCCAGCAGCCAAGATCCCGGACTAGTTGTAGATGAGCAGTTCTTC
CDR3: CASSQDPGLVVDEQFF

V: TRBV5-6
length: 17
J: TRBJ2-7
D: NA
size: few
DNA: TGTGCCAGCAGCTTGCAGTTAATGGCGAACGAGCTTTACGAGCAGTACTTC
CDR3: CASSLQLMANELYEQYF

V: TRBV7-9
length: 16
J: TRBJ2-7
D: TRBD1
size: NA
DNA: TGTGCCAGCAGCTTAGTCTTCGGGACAGGCCCTTCCGAGCAGTACTTC
CDR3: CASSLVFGTGPSEQYF

V: TRBV29-1
length: 15
J: TRBJ2-1
D: TRBD2
size: NA
DNA: TGCAGCGTTAGCCCGACTAGCGGGGGATACAATGAGCAGTTCTTC
CDR3: CSVSPTSGGYNEQFF

V: TRBV5-1
length: 15
J: TRBJ2-7
D: NA
size: NA
DNA: TGCGCCAGCAGCCTACTGGGACTCGGAACCTACGAGCAGTACTTC
CDR3: CASSLLGLGTYEQYF

V: TRBV4-2
length: 13
J: TRBJ1-1
D: NA
size: NA
DNA: TGTGCCAGCAGCCAAGTAGAGGACCCTGAAGCTTTCTTT
CDR3: CASSQVEDPEAFF

V: TRBV12-3/TRBV12-4
length: 15
J: TRBJ1-1
D: NA
size: NA
DNA: TGTGCCAGCAGACCCCCTTTAGGTTCGAGCACTGAAGCTTTCTTT
CDR3: CASRPPLGSSTEAFF

V: TRBV5-1
length: 16
J: TRBJ2-7
D: TRBD2
size: many
DNA: TGCGCCAGCAGCTCACCGGGACTAGCGGGGCCCGACGAGCAGTACTTC
CDR3: CASSSPGLAGPDEQYF

V: TRBV19
length: 16
J: TRBJ2-1
D: NA
size: NA
DNA: TGTGCCAGTAGTAAACAACAGGGATGGATTACCAATGAGCAGTTCTTC
CDR3: CASSKQQGWITNEQFF

V: TRBV20-1
length: 17
J: TRBJ1-5
D: NA
size: NA
DNA: TGCAGTGCTCCTAGGGGTCTCACGGGACAATTCAATCAGCCCCAGCATTTT
CDR3: CSAPRGLTGQFNQPQHF

V: TRBV7-3
length: 14
J: TRBJ1-1
D: NA
size: NA
DNA: TGTGCCAGCAGCTATGGGGGGGCGAGCACTGAAGCTTTCTTT
CDR3: CASSYGGASTEAFF

V: TRBV6-1
length: 14
J: TRBJ2-7
D: NA
size: many
DNA: TGTGCCACCGCCCGGACAGCCAGCTCCTACGAGCAGTACTTC
CDR3: CATARTASSYEQYF

V: TRBV12-3/TRBV12-4
length: 16
J: TRBJ2-5
D: TRBD2
size: few
DNA: TGTGCCAGCAGTAGTCTCCGGGGGGGGTACCAAGAGACCCAGTACTTC
CDR3: CASSSLRGGYQETQYF

V: TRBV18
length: 16
J: TRBJ2-5
D: NA
size: few
DNA: TGTGCCAGCTCGACCCAGGACCCCTCAGAGGGGGAGACCCAGTACTTC
CDR3: CASSTQDPSEGETQYF

V: TRBV15
length: 13
J: TRBJ2-5
D: TRBD1
size: NA
DNA: TGTGCCACCTGGACAGGGGGCCGGGAGACCCAGTACTTC
CDR3: CATWTGGRETQYF